The 27 T cell receptor beta chains in this list originate from one sample, sequenced in a study of blood T cell repertoires in COVID-19. Libraries were prepared by immunoSEQ multiplex PCR; TCRdb keeps only in-frame clonotypes and omits some of them. The repertoire consists of 120,000 to 150,000 clones, with 85% to 90% occurring once and the leading ten covering more than 1%. Sequencing input: PBMCs or T cells enriched from blood (not recorded which). The receptors come from a woman between 25 and 40 years old with acute COVID-19.

This rearrangement joins TRBV27 to TRBJ1-1; 7 bases are a match to TRBD1. Per the germline V gene, CDR1 is MNHEY and CDR2 is SMNVEV (reference sequence). J gave up 0 bases and V 3 bases, and 7 bases lay outside the gene matches. The CDR3 runs 16 residues. The CDR3 loop reads CASSFGAGQLNTEAFF. The DNA of the CDR3 is TGTGCCAGCAGTTTCGGTGCGGGACAGTTGAACACTGAAGCTTTCTTT.

A word on this clone: In the same sample, other DNA sequences code for this CDR3. J is TRBJ1-5 and V is TRBV18; no definite D call. Trimming cost V 6 bases and J 6 bases, with 12 bases left between them. CDR1 and CDR2 (germline): KGHSH, LQKENI. The CDR3 is 13 amino acids. The CDR3 spells CASSPGGGQPQHF. Written as DNA, the CDR3 is TGTGCCAGCTCCCCGGGAGGAGGTCAGCCCCAGCATTTT.

The chain combines TRBV6-4 with TRBJ1-1; no reliable D call. This CDR3 region has 14 residues. Germline CDR1 reads MRHNA; CDR2 reads SNTAGT. Trimming removed 6 bases from V and 4 bases from J, with 15 bases in between. This CDR3 reads CASRRSGSATEAFF. The CDR3 DNA sequence: TGTGCCAGCAGACGGTCGGGGAGCGCCACTGAAGCTTTCTTT.

V and J are TRBV28 and TRBJ1-1; the D gene is possibly TRBD1 (5 bases). The CDR3 totals 14 residues. The V and J ends lost 5 bases and 4 bases respectively, with 14 bases between them. The germline V gene encodes CDR1 MDHEN and CDR2 SYDVKM. CDR3 loop: CASSRTTGGTEAFF. The CDR3 DNA follows: TGTGCCAGCAGTCGAACCACCGGGGGCACTGAAGCTTTCTTT.

The rearrangement links TRBV7-3 to TRBJ1-1; TRBD1 is a possible D gene (6 bases). This CDR3 has 13 amino acids. The germline V and J ends were trimmed by 3 bases and 1 base, with 6 bases remaining between them. Germline CDR1 reads SGHTA; CDR2 reads FQGTGA. This CDR3 reads CASSLGANTEAFF. DNA for the CDR3: TGTGCCAGCAGCTTGGGGGCGAACACTGAAGCTTTCTTT.

V is TRBV4-3 and J is TRBJ2-3, with 7 bases aligning to TRBD2. Germline V gives CDR1 LGHNA, CDR2 YSLEER. The CDR3 covers 16 residues. The V and J ends lost 0 bases and 9 bases, in that order; junction bases with no gene match: 12. The CDR3 nucleotides are TGCGCCAGCAGCCAAGACCGGCGGGAGACGAGGCGAACGCAGTATTTT. Its translation: CASSQDRRETRRTQYF.

The rearrangement uses TRBV11-2 and TRBJ2-5, with TRBD2 matching 8 bases. Trimming cost V 6 bases and J 5 bases; bases outside gene matches: 11. This CDR3 contains 15 residues. Per the germline V gene, CDR1 is SGHAT and CDR2 is FQNNGV. The CDR3 protein is CASSISSGSVETQYF. In nucleotides, the CDR3 is TGTGCCAGCAGTATATCGAGCGGGAGTGTGGAGACCCAGTACTTC.

The chain employs TRBV27 and TRBJ2-7; 10 bases fit TRBD2. Trimming removed 4 bases from V and 0 bases from J; junction bases left unmatched: 6. Germline-derived CDR1 and CDR2 are MNHEY and SMNVEV (reference sequence). The length of the CDR3 is 16 residues. CDR3 residues: CASSSSSGSYSYEQYF. CDR3 nucleotides: TGTGCCAGCAGTTCCTCTAGCGGGAGCTACTCCTACGAGCAGTACTTC.

V usage is TRBV27 and J usage is TRBJ1-6; perhaps TRBD1 as D (6 bases). V was pared by 4 bases and J by 8 bases, with 15 bases between. The CDR3 extends over 15 amino acids. The germline gives CDR1 MNHEY, CDR2 SMNVEV (reference sequence). CDR3 bases: TGTGCCAGCAGTTCCCCCCCAACAGGGTATTCACCCCTCCACTTT. Protein: CASSSPPTGYSPLHF.

The V call is TRBV2, the J call TRBJ1-4, with D unclear. The V end was cut by 7 bases, the J end by 4 bases, with 10 bases between. CDR3 length: 13 amino acids. CDR1 is SNHLY and CDR2 is FYNNEI in the germline V gene. The CDR3 loop is CASNREGNEKLFF. Here the CDR3 DNA reads TGTGCCAGCAATAGGGAGGGTAATGAAAAACTGTTTTTT.

The V gene is TRBV10-1, the J gene TRBJ2-1, with D tentatively TRBD2 (6 bases). CDR3 length: 17 amino acids. Trimming pared 6 bases from V and 8 bases from J, leaving 26 bases between. Germline CDR1 is WNHNN and CDR2 is SYGVQD (reference sequence). The DNA of the CDR3 is TGCGCCAGCAGCCCGGGAGTAACTAGCCTCCGGAATGATGAGCAGTTCTTC. Protein: CASSPGVTSLRNDEQFF.

The rearrangement links TRBV4-1 to TRBJ1-6; 9 bases agree with TRBD1. The CDR3 is 17 residues long. Trimming cost V 1 base and J 4 bases; bases outside gene matches: 5. The germline gives CDR1 MGHRA, CDR2 YSYEKL. The CDR3 nucleotides read TGCGCCAGCAGCCAAGTTTGGACAGGGGATTATAATTCACCCCTCCACTTT. It translates to CASSQVWTGDYNSPLHF.

The chain couples TRBV28 to TRBJ1-5; 8 bases map to TRBD1. Germline V gene sequence: CDR1 MDHEN, CDR2 SYDVKM. This CDR3 has 15 amino acids. Unmatched junction bases numbered 8, after V lost 6 bases and J lost 4 bases. This CDR3 reads CASSLPGGSNQPQHF. The CDR3 DNA follows: TGTGCCAGCAGCCTCCCAGGGGGCTCGAATCAGCCCCAGCATTTT.

The chain has TRBV5-6 and TRBJ1-1; no clear D gene. CDR3 size: 12 residues. Trimming shortened V by 2 bases and J by 6 bases, and 8 bases separated the two germline ends. Germline CDR1 and CDR2: SGHDT and YYEEEE. CDR3 loop: CASSFLAAEAFF. DNA for the CDR3: TGTGCCAGCAGCTTTTTGGCCGCTGAAGCTTTCTTT. The full variable domain, with the rest looked up from reference TRBV5-6 and TRBJ1-1, is DAGVTQSPTHLIKTRGQQVTLRCSPKSGHDTVSWYQQALGQGPQFIFQYYEEEERQRGNFPDRFSGHQFPNYSSELNVNALLLGDSALYLCASSFLAAEAFFGQGTRLTVV.

V is TRBV5-1 and J is TRBJ2-5, with a tentative D call TRBD2 (6 bases). V lost 0 bases and J 5 bases, leaving 11 bases between the germline ends. The CDR3 is made up of 14 amino acids. Germline values: CDR1 SGHRS, CDR2 YFSETQ. CDR3 residues: CASSLVGGEETQYF. The CDR3 DNA follows: TGCGCCAGCAGCTTGGTAGGAGGGGAGGAGACCCAGTACTTC.

The genes are TRBV5-1 and TRBJ1-6; D call uncertain. With 1 base removed from V and 0 bases from J, the gap between germline ends came to 8 bases. The CDR3 consists of 16 residues. Germline-derived CDR1 and CDR2 are SGHRS and YFSETQ. CDR3 protein: CASSLTASSYNSPLHF. The CDR3, as DNA: TGCGCCAGCAGCTTGACAGCAAGCTCCTATAATTCACCCCTCCACTTT.

This clone has a single count. The J gene is TRBJ2-7, the V gene TRBV19; 13 positions match TRBD2. The CDR3 runs 14 residues. Trimming took 6 bases from V and 7 from J; bases not matched to a gene: 6. Germline V gene data show CDR1 as LNHDA and CDR2 as SQIVND (reference sequence). CDR3 DNA: TGTGCCAGTAGGGGGACTAGCGGGATTGCTGAGCAGTACTTC. Its translation: CASRGTSGIAEQYF.

This clone came up once. V is TRBV27 and J is TRBJ2-5, with 10 bases that match TRBD1. Germline V gene lookup returns CDR1 MNHEY and CDR2 SMNVEV (reference sequence). The CDR3 is 16 residues long. After removal of 2 bases from V and 4 bases from J, the junction contained 7 bases not matched to a gene. The CDR3 here is CASSLISGTGAETQYF. The CDR3 DNA follows: TGTGCCAGCAGTTTAATCTCGGGGACAGGGGCAGAGACCCAGTACTTC.

The V and J genes are TRBV7-2 and TRBJ2-1; D remains ambiguous. Trimming cost V 0 bases and J 8 bases, with 8 bases left between them. The CDR3 contains 13 residues. Germline CDR1 SGHTA, CDR2 FQGNSA. For the CDR3, the DNA is TGTGCCAGCAGCTTAGCCGGGTTCGATGAGCAGTTCTTC. Translation: CASSLAGFDEQFF.

The CDR3, as DNA: TGCGCCAGCAGACACGGACTAGCGGGAGTTTCTACCGGGGAGCTGTTTTTT. Translated: CASRHGLAGVSTGELFF. This chain joins TRBV5-1 and TRBJ2-2, with 13 bases matching TRBD2. J was trimmed by 5 bases and V by 5 bases; bases with no gene match: 9. Germline loops: CDR1 SGHRS, CDR2 YFSETQ. CDR3 length: 17 residues.

The gene calls are TRBV16 and TRBJ2-7; D may be TRBD1 (5 bases). Per the germline V gene, CDR1 is KGHSY and CDR2 is FQNENV. Trimming stripped 0 bases from V and 5 bases from J, with 8 bases between. This CDR3 is built from 13 residues. The CDR3 coding sequence is TGTGCCAGCAGCCAATCGACAGCTCACGAGCAGTACTTC. Translated, it gives CASSQSTAHEQYF. Looking up the rest from reference TRBV16 and TRBJ2-7 gives the full variable domain: GEEVAQTPKHLVRGEGQKAKLYCAPIKGHSYVFWYQQVLKNEFKFLISFQNENVFDETGMPKERFSAKCLPNSPCSLEIQATKLEDSAVYFCASSQSTAHEQYFGPGTRLTVT.

The table lists this clone with a count of one. The chain carries TRBV28 and TRBJ1-4; tentative D call: TRBD1 (6 bases). This CDR3 region has 14 residues. CDR1 and CDR2 from the germline V gene are MDHEN and SYDVKM. V dropped 5 bases and J dropped 8 bases, with 15 bases sitting between them. CDR3 amino acids: CASSPTGFIEKLFF. CDR3 bases: TGTGCCAGCAGTCCCACAGGGTTTATAGAAAAACTGTTTTTT.

The CDR3 here is CASSVSQGYGYTF. The DNA of the CDR3 is TGTGCCAGCAGCGTATCACAGGGCTATGGCTACACCTTC. The chain links TRBV9 to TRBJ1-2; TRBD1 might be the D (6 bases). Germline V lookup: CDR1 SGDLS, CDR2 YYNGEE. V was cut by 1 base and J by 4 bases, with 8 bases left in between. CDR3 length: 13 residues.

As DNA, the CDR3 is TGCAGCGTTGAAGATTTTTGGGCAGGGGCCCACGACAAGAATGAGCAGTTCTTC. Amino acids: CSVEDFWAGAHDKNEQFF. V usage is TRBV29-1 and J usage is TRBJ2-1, with a weak D call TRBD1 (6 bases). From germline, CDR1 is SQVTM and CDR2 ANQGSEA. The CDR3 extends over 18 amino acids. Trimming took off 0 bases at V and 7 bases at J, with 25 bases between the two ends.

The chain's CDR3 is CAKGTIPYEQYF. CDR3 sequence (DNA): TGTGCCAAAGGGACTATTCCCTACGAGCAGTACTTC. The J gene is TRBJ2-7, the V gene TRBV6-8, with TRBD2 matching over 7 bases. V shed 10 bases, J shed 2 bases, and the junction held 5 bases outside the gene matches. This CDR3 has 12 amino acids. Germline CDR1 and CDR2: MNHGY and SAAAGT.

The CDR3 sequence: CASSPSGGWNTEAFF. For the CDR3, the DNA is TGTGCCAGTAGTCCCTCTGGGGGGTGGAACACTGAAGCTTTCTTT. This chain links TRBV19 with TRBJ1-1; maybe TRBD1 (5 bases). V was pared by 5 bases and J by 1 base, with 14 bases between. Germline V gene lookup returns CDR1 LNHDA and CDR2 SQIVND (reference sequence). The CDR3 runs to 15 residues.

The V and J genes are TRBV9 and TRBJ2-7, with D possibly TRBD2 on 5 matching bases. Germline CDR1 is SGDLS and CDR2 is YYNGEE. V dropped 3 bases and J dropped 6 bases, with 22 bases sitting between them. The CDR3 spans 16 residues. CDR3 loop: CASSDTPMRAAFEQYF. CDR3 DNA sequence: TGTGCCAGCAGCGACACCCCTATGCGGGCTGCCTTCGAGCAGTACTTC.